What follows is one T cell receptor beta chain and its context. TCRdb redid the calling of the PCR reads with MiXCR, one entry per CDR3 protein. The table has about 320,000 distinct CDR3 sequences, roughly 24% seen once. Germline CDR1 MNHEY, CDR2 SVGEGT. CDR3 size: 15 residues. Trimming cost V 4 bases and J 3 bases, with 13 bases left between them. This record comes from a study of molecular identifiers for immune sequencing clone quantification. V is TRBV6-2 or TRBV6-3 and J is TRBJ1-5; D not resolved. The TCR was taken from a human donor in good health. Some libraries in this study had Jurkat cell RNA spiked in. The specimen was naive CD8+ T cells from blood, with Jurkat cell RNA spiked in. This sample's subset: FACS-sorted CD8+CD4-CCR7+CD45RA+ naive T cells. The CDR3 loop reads CASSSPRGFNQPQHF. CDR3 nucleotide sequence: TGTGCCAGCAGTTCCCCCCGGGGTTTCAATCAGCCCCAGCATTTT.